The sequence of this T cell receptor beta chain was determined in a study of PD-1 blockade in classical Hodgkin lymphoma. General observations from the study: The origin of the repertoire differences remains undefined, with disease activity or prior therapy as possible causes. Similar baseline diversity was found in complete responders and newly diagnosed patients. While CD8+ TCR diversity did not rise significantly by C4D1, CD4+ TCR diversity did.

Points on this clone: Its matching antigen is unknown.

The assay was immunoSEQ multiplex PCR, and TCRdb's table has in-frame clones only and misses some. Counted here are 40,000 or so clones, about three quarters occurring once; the ten biggest clones make up around 15%. Relapse was seen in all patients after autologous stem cell transplantation, and brentuximab vedotin exposure was variable. V lost 2 bases, J lost 10 bases, and 14 bases lay in between. The CDR3 has 13 residues. Germline CDR1 reads MNHNY; CDR2 reads SVGAGI (reference sequence). This clonotype was obtained from a human donor with classical Hodgkin lymphoma. The input for sequencing was peripheral blood mononuclear cells (PBMCs), taken at baseline. The chain combines TRBV6-6 with TRBJ1-2; D call uncertain. CDR3 protein: CASSYGHPGNYTF. DNA for the CDR3: TGTGCCAGCAGTTACGGTCACCCGGGGAACTACACCTTC.